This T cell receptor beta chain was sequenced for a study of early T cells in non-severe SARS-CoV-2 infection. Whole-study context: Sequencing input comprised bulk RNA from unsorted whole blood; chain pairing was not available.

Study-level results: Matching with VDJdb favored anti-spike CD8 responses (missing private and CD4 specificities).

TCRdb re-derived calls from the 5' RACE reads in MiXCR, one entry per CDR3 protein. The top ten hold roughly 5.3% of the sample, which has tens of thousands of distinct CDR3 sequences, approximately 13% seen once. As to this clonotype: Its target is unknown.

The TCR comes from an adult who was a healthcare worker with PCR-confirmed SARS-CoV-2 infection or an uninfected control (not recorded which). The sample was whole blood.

The CDR3 spells CASSIEVGSPLHF. CDR3 bases: TGTGCCAGTAGTATAGAGGTGGGATCACCCCTCCACTTT. The genes are TRBV19 and TRBJ1-6; D call uncertain. V was pared by 0 bases and J by 10 bases, with 7 bases between. The CDR3 contains 13 residues. CDR1 is LNHDA, CDR2 SQIVND, per germline (reference sequence).